Listed below are T cell receptor beta chains from one sample, sequenced in a study of technical replicates of blood from several donors. Sequencing used immunoSEQ multiplex PCR; TCRdb keeps in-frame clones, though not all of them. The table lists tens of thousands of clones, approximately 92% of them singletons. The sequenced material came from PBMCs. These receptors originate from a human donor in good health. Some clones in this sample may be carry-over from other donors' samples. CDR3s include the opening cysteine and the closing phenylalanine or tryptophan. The order of the fields is V gene, CDR3 length, J gene, D gene, clone size, CDR3 DNA, CDR3 protein. A D gene is named only where the DNA matches it firmly. Clone size is given for some rows only: seen once, a few or many times, or a class if the clone is expanded.

V gene: TRBV6-5; CDR3 length: 13; J gene: TRBJ2-7; D gene: TRBD1; clone size: NA; CDR3 DNA: TGTGCCAGCAGACGGACAGGGGCCTACGAGCAGTACTTC; CDR3 protein: CASRRTGAYEQYF
V gene: TRBV5-6; CDR3 length: 16; J gene: TRBJ1-2; D gene: NA; clone size: few; CDR3 DNA: TGTGCCAGCAGCTTGGTAGAAGGGGCCCGCTCCTATGGCTACACCTTC; CDR3 protein: CASSLVEGARSYGYTF
V gene: TRBV7-3; CDR3 length: 15; J gene: TRBJ2-7; D gene: TRBD2; clone size: NA; CDR3 DNA: TGTGCCAGCAGCCTAGACGGGGGGGCCCTGTACGAGCAGTACTTC; CDR3 protein: CASSLDGGALYEQYF
V gene: TRBV6-5; CDR3 length: 16; J gene: TRBJ2-5; D gene: TRBD2; clone size: NA; CDR3 DNA: TGTGCCAGCAGTTTAGGGACTAGCGGGAGTCTTGAGACCCAGTACTTC; CDR3 protein: CASSLGTSGSLETQYF
V gene: TRBV7-8; CDR3 length: 16; J gene: TRBJ2-1; D gene: NA; clone size: NA; CDR3 DNA: TGTGCCAGCAGCTTAGTAAACGTACTAGAATACAATGAGCAGTTCTTC; CDR3 protein: CASSLVNVLEYNEQFF
V gene: TRBV5-1; CDR3 length: 15; J gene: TRBJ2-7; D gene: TRBD1; clone size: once; CDR3 DNA: TGCGCCAGCAGCGGGTTACAGGGGGGTAGATCCGAGCAGTACTTC; CDR3 protein: CASSGLQGGRSEQYF
V gene: TRBV13; CDR3 length: 15; J gene: TRBJ1-2; D gene: NA; clone size: NA; CDR3 DNA: TGTGCCAGCAGCCTGGCTGGGAGGGGCGCATATGGCTACACCTTC; CDR3 protein: CASSLAGRGAYGYTF
V gene: TRBV5-1; CDR3 length: 15; J gene: TRBJ1-1; D gene: TRBD1; clone size: NA; CDR3 DNA: TGCGCCAGCAGCACGCTGGGACAGGGTGGAACTGAAGCTTTCTTT; CDR3 protein: CASSTLGQGGTEAFF
V gene: TRBV10-3; CDR3 length: 13; J gene: TRBJ2-4; D gene: TRBD2; clone size: NA; CDR3 DNA: TGTGCCATCAGAGGGACTAGCGGAACAGGAGTTACTTTC; CDR3 protein: CAIRGTSGTGVTF
V gene: TRBV30; CDR3 length: 13; J gene: TRBJ1-6; D gene: NA; clone size: NA; CDR3 DNA: TGTGCCTGGACCGCGAACCCTAATTCACCCCTCCACTTT; CDR3 protein: CAWTANPNSPLHF
V gene: TRBV7-6; CDR3 length: 13; J gene: TRBJ2-5; D gene: NA; clone size: NA; CDR3 DNA: TGTGCCAGCAGCTTAGGTGGGCTTGAGACCCAGTACTTC; CDR3 protein: CASSLGGLETQYF
V gene: TRBV5-5; CDR3 length: 15; J gene: TRBJ1-2; D gene: TRBD1; clone size: NA; CDR3 DNA: TGTGCCAGCAGCTTGGACAGGGGGCAGGACTATGGCTACACCTTC; CDR3 protein: CASSLDRGQDYGYTF
V gene: TRBV11-3; CDR3 length: 15; J gene: TRBJ2-4; D gene: TRBD1; clone size: NA; CDR3 DNA: TGTGCCAGCAGCACGGGACAGGGGGACAAAAACATTCAGTACTTC; CDR3 protein: CASSTGQGDKNIQYF
V gene: TRBV14; CDR3 length: 15; J gene: TRBJ2-7; D gene: NA; clone size: NA; CDR3 DNA: TGTGCCAGCAGCTCCCTCAAAGAGCGCTCTTACGAGCAGTACTTC; CDR3 protein: CASSSLKERSYEQYF
V gene: TRBV6-5; CDR3 length: 14; J gene: TRBJ1-1; D gene: NA; clone size: NA; CDR3 DNA: TGTGCCAGCAGTTACCAATCGGCGGGGGCTGAAGCTTTCTTT; CDR3 protein: CASSYQSAGAEAFF
V gene: TRBV7-9; CDR3 length: 14; J gene: TRBJ2-1; D gene: TRBD1; clone size: NA; CDR3 DNA: TGTGCCAGCAGCTCCGGGACAGGGGTATATGAGCAGTTCTTC; CDR3 protein: CASSSGTGVYEQFF
V gene: TRBV5-1; CDR3 length: 16; J gene: TRBJ1-4; D gene: TRBD1; clone size: NA; CDR3 DNA: TGCGCCAGCAGCTTGGGTGACAGGGGGCGCGAGGAAAAACTGTTTTTT; CDR3 protein: CASSLGDRGREEKLFF
V gene: TRBV6-5; CDR3 length: 14; J gene: TRBJ1-1; D gene: NA; clone size: few; CDR3 DNA: TGTGCCAGCAGTTACGGGCAGGGCCACACTGAAGCTTTCTTT; CDR3 protein: CASSYGQGHTEAFF
V gene: TRBV5-6; CDR3 length: 15; J gene: TRBJ1-1; D gene: TRBD1; clone size: once; CDR3 DNA: TGTGCCAGCAGCCCCGGGACAGGGTCGAACACTGAAGCTTTCTTT; CDR3 protein: CASSPGTGSNTEAFF
V gene: TRBV2; CDR3 length: 15; J gene: TRBJ2-3; D gene: NA; clone size: NA; CDR3 DNA: TGTGCCAGTGGAGGAGCTACCACTAGCACAGATACGCAGTATTTT; CDR3 protein: CASGGATTSTDTQYF
V gene: TRBV5-8; CDR3 length: 12; J gene: TRBJ2-5; D gene: NA; clone size: once; CDR3 DNA: TGTGCCAGCAGCTTGGCCTCGGAGACCCAGTACTTC; CDR3 protein: CASSLASETQYF
V gene: TRBV6-5; CDR3 length: 13; J gene: TRBJ2-5; D gene: NA; clone size: NA; CDR3 DNA: TGTGCCAGCAGTTACGACAGCACGGAGACCCAGTACTTC; CDR3 protein: CASSYDSTETQYF
V gene: TRBV30; CDR3 length: 15; J gene: TRBJ2-7; D gene: TRBD2; clone size: NA; CDR3 DNA: TGTGCCTGGAGTCCCCTAGCGGGGGCTCACTACGAGCAGTACTTC; CDR3 protein: CAWSPLAGAHYEQYF
V gene: TRBV29-1; CDR3 length: 13; J gene: TRBJ1-2; D gene: NA; clone size: NA; CDR3 DNA: TGCAGCGTTGGGGGGGATGACCGCGGTGGCTACACCTTC; CDR3 protein: CSVGGDDRGGYTF
V gene: TRBV15; CDR3 length: 15; J gene: TRBJ2-3; D gene: TRBD1; clone size: NA; CDR3 DNA: TGTGCCACCAGCAGAGATAAAGGGGGCGCAGATACGCAGTATTTT; CDR3 protein: CATSRDKGGADTQYF
V gene: TRBV2; CDR3 length: 15; J gene: TRBJ1-1; D gene: TRBD1; clone size: NA; CDR3 DNA: TGTGCCAGCACCTTTGGGGGACAGGCAGCCCTTGAAGCTTTCTTT; CDR3 protein: CASTFGGQAALEAFF
V gene: TRBV7-2; CDR3 length: 11; J gene: TRBJ1-1; D gene: NA; clone size: NA; CDR3 DNA: TGTGCCAGCAGAGAGTGGGACAAGCCCCAATTT; CDR3 protein: CASREWDKPQF
V gene: TRBV4-1; CDR3 length: 15; J gene: TRBJ1-6; D gene: TRBD1; clone size: NA; CDR3 DNA: TGCGCCAGCAGCCAACCGGGACAGGGTGGTTCACCCCTCCACTTT; CDR3 protein: CASSQPGQGGSPLHF
V gene: TRBV9; CDR3 length: 16; J gene: TRBJ2-1; D gene: TRBD2; clone size: once; CDR3 DNA: TGTGCCAGCAGCGTAGTCGGGACTAGCGGCCACAATGAGCAGTTCTTC; CDR3 protein: CASSVVGTSGHNEQFF
V gene: TRBV30; CDR3 length: 13; J gene: TRBJ1-5; D gene: NA; clone size: once; CDR3 DNA: TGTGCCTGGGGCCAGGCAGGCAATCAGCCCCAGCATTTT; CDR3 protein: CAWGQAGNQPQHF
V gene: TRBV30; CDR3 length: 15; J gene: TRBJ2-1; D gene: NA; clone size: NA; CDR3 DNA: TGTGCCTGGAGTGTTCAGGAAGGCTCCTACAATGAGCAGTTCTTC; CDR3 protein: CAWSVQEGSYNEQFF
V gene: TRBV2; CDR3 length: 15; J gene: TRBJ2-1; D gene: TRBD1; clone size: NA; CDR3 DNA: TGTGCCGGAAGACAGGGATTGAGCTCCTACAATGAGCAGTTCTTC; CDR3 protein: CAGRQGLSSYNEQFF
V gene: TRBV28; CDR3 length: 14; J gene: TRBJ1-1; D gene: NA; clone size: NA; CDR3 DNA: TGTGCCAGCAGTTCCACCGGGGGAATCACTGAAGCTTTCTTT; CDR3 protein: CASSSTGGITEAFF
V gene: TRBV7-2; CDR3 length: 13; J gene: TRBJ2-7; D gene: NA; clone size: NA; CDR3 DNA: TGTGCCAGCAGCTTAGACAGCAGCTACGAGCAGTACTTC; CDR3 protein: CASSLDSSYEQYF
V gene: TRBV30; CDR3 length: 14; J gene: TRBJ1-4; D gene: TRBD1; clone size: NA; CDR3 DNA: TGTGCCTGGAGCGCCGACAGGGGGCTGGGAAAACTGTTTTTT; CDR3 protein: CAWSADRGLGKLFF
V gene: TRBV2; CDR3 length: 13; J gene: TRBJ1-1; D gene: NA; clone size: once; CDR3 DNA: TGTGCCAGCAGATTCGGGATGAACACTGAAGCTTTCTTT; CDR3 protein: CASRFGMNTEAFF
V gene: TRBV10-2; CDR3 length: 13; J gene: TRBJ2-5; D gene: NA; clone size: NA; CDR3 DNA: TGCGCCAGCAGTCCCGGCGGTTGGGAGACCCAGTACTTC; CDR3 protein: CASSPGGWETQYF
V gene: TRBV5-4; CDR3 length: 17; J gene: TRBJ2-2; D gene: TRBD2; clone size: NA; CDR3 DNA: TGTGCCAGCAGCTTGGCAACTAGCGGAACGAACACCGGGGAGCTGTTTTTT; CDR3 protein: CASSLATSGTNTGELFF
V gene: TRBV18; CDR3 length: 14; J gene: TRBJ2-5; D gene: TRBD1; clone size: NA; CDR3 DNA: TGTGCCAGCTCACCATTGACAGGGTTGGAGACCCAGTACTTC; CDR3 protein: CASSPLTGLETQYF
V gene: TRBV9; CDR3 length: 17; J gene: TRBJ1-5; D gene: NA; clone size: NA; CDR3 DNA: TGTGCCAGCAGCGCTGGGACTGGGGGAATAAGCAATCAGCCCCAGCATTTT; CDR3 protein: CASSAGTGGISNQPQHF
V gene: TRBV4-2; CDR3 length: 18; J gene: TRBJ2-7; D gene: NA; clone size: NA; CDR3 DNA: TGTGCCAGCAGCCAAGATAGGGAGGTATGGGGCGGCCCCTACGAGCAGTACTTC; CDR3 protein: CASSQDREVWGGPYEQYF
V gene: TRBV10-3; CDR3 length: 15; J gene: TRBJ2-2; D gene: TRBD2; clone size: once; CDR3 DNA: TGTGCCATCGGGCGGGGGGGCATGAACACCGGGGAGCTGTTTTTT; CDR3 protein: CAIGRGGMNTGELFF
V gene: TRBV27; CDR3 length: 17; J gene: TRBJ2-7; D gene: TRBD1; clone size: NA; CDR3 DNA: TGTGCCAGCAGCTCCGGGACAGGGGGCGCCTCGGTGAGAGAGCAGTACTTC; CDR3 protein: CASSSGTGGASVREQYF
V gene: TRBV6-5; CDR3 length: 11; J gene: TRBJ2-7; D gene: NA; clone size: NA; CDR3 DNA: TGTGCCAGCAGTAACAGAGCCGAGCAGTACTTC; CDR3 protein: CASSNRAEQYF
V gene: TRBV5-6; CDR3 length: 15; J gene: TRBJ2-7; D gene: TRBD1; clone size: NA; CDR3 DNA: TGTGCCAGCAGTCCCGGGGGACAGGCGCGGCTCGAGCAGTACTTC; CDR3 protein: CASSPGGQARLEQYF